The clone carrying this T cell receptor (beta chain) was seen ten or more times. What it binds is unknown. MiXCR, applied by TCRdb to the 5' RACE reads, yields one record per CDR3 protein. The table has 55,000 to 70,000 distinct CDR3 sequences, 10% to 15% seen once. These data come from a study of early T cells in non-severe SARS-CoV-2 infection. Findings and caveats of the study: CD4 and private specificities were missed by VDJdb matching, which favored anti-spike CD8 responses.

Germline loops: CDR1 LGHDT, CDR2 YNNKEL (reference sequence). V lost 3 bases and J lost 2; bases outside the gene matches: 12. The CDR3 spans 18 residues. The TCR originated in an adult who was a healthcare worker with PCR-confirmed SARS-CoV-2 infection or an uninfected control (not recorded which). The specimen was whole blood. The chain links TRBV3-1 to TRBJ1-4; 7 bases are a match to TRBD1. CDR3 DNA sequence: TGTGCCAGCAGCCACCTCCCCTGGGACAGTGGGACTAATGAAAAACTGTTTTTT. This translates into CASSHLPWDSGTNEKLFF.